This TCR beta chain derives from a study of tissue T cells after allogeneic stem cell transplantation. In this sample, this clone turned up a few times. Its antigen is undetermined. Any gene name here is a mouse gene name. The CDR3 end falls 1 residue outside the read, so it is completed with the germline J gene. The V and J ends lost 3 bases and 3 bases respectively, with 9 bases between them. Germline V lookup: CDR1 GFQATS, CDR2 STVNSAI. This CDR3 has 13 residues. This table comes from immunoSEQ multiplex PCR, and its TCRdb copy is limited to in-frame clones, with some not included. The profile covers approximately 7,900 clones, with about 35% appearing a single time and 3.3% taken by the ten largest. Time point denoted: mouse harvest day 14 after allogeneic transplant. The graft held 10^6 splenic CD5+ T cells and 10^7 T-cell-depleted bone marrow cells. B6 (H2b) cells into BALB/c (H2d) mice; tissues taken at day 7 or 14.

Overall study findings and caveats: Tissue-detected TCR repertoire was only partly captured by blood and spleen T cells. Alloreactivity or antigen specificity of tissue TCRs was not determined; some clones might be host cells. Sampling depth was limited, and the cohort was small and clinically varied.

What was sequenced was skin. The V and J genes are TRBV20 and TRBJ2-1; tentatively, D is TRBD1 (6 bases). The sequence was obtained from a female BALB/c mouse given C57BL/6 T cells with graft-versus-host disease after an allogeneic hematopoietic cell transplant. CDR3 protein: CGARQGGYAEQFF. The sequenced part of the CDR3 DNA is TGTGGTGCTAGACAGGGCGGCTATGCTGAGCAGTTC.